These T cell receptor beta chains were read from a single sample in a study of tumor-infiltrating lymphocytes in localized non-small cell lung cancer. Profiling relied on immunoSEQ multiplex PCR, and the TCRdb table lists in-frame clones only, not all of them. The sample carries over 8,000 clones, about 71% recorded once. Sequenced: uninvolved lung tissue not adjacent to the tumor. The receptors stem from a human donor with non-small cell lung cancer. Each CDR3 is given with its conserved first and last residue. The order of the fields is clone size, V gene, D gene, J gene, CDR3 protein, CDR3 DNA. D genes are given only for firm matches. Clone size is stated in some rows and not others, as once, few, many or a class when expanded.

>few|TRBV6-6|TRBD2|TRBJ2-3
CASSYSTSGRGDTQYF
TGTGCCAGCAGTTACTCGACTAGCGGGAGGGGAGATACGCAGTATTTT
>once|TRBV5-1|NA|TRBJ2-6
CASSLGLSQRRSGANVLTF
TGCGCCAGCAGCTTGGGTCTATCCCAACGCCGCTCTGGGGCCAACGTCCTGACTTTC
>NA|TRBV5-6|TRBD2|TRBJ2-5
CASSPGASGRETQYF
TGTGCCAGCAGCCCCGGGGCTAGCGGAAGAGAGACCCAGTACTTC
>NA|TRBV28|TRBD2|TRBJ2-7
CASSSEGLGYYEQYF
TGTGCCAGCAGTTCGGAGGGACTAGGTTACTACGAGCAGTACTTC
>NA|TRBV10-3|NA|TRBJ2-3
CAISEGGRGVDTQYF
TGTGCCATCAGTGAGGGGGGGCGCGGAGTAGATACGCAGTATTTT
>NA|TRBV19|NA|TRBJ2-3
CASTMGRDVDTQYF
TGTGCCAGTACCATGGGCCGGGACGTAGATACGCAGTATTTT
>NA|TRBV6-4|TRBD2|TRBJ2-1
CASSESSGSTLYNEQFF
TGTGCCAGCAGCGAGTCTAGCGGGAGTACCCTTTACAATGAGCAGTTCTTC
>NA|TRBV9|NA|TRBJ1-2
CASSGEGYGEGYTF
TGTGCCAGCAGCGGGGAAGGTTACGGGGAAGGCTACACCTTC
>NA|TRBV27|NA|TRBJ1-1
CATQTMNTEAFF
TGTGCCACACAAACCATGAACACTGAAGCTTTCTTT
>NA|TRBV7-9|TRBD1|TRBJ1-2
CASSDQGDGYTF
TGTGCCAGCAGCGACCAGGGGGATGGCTACACCTTC
>NA|TRBV19|NA|TRBJ2-5
CASSDQGGHLETQYF
TGTGCCAGTAGTGATCAAGGCGGACACCTAGAGACCCAGTACTTC
>NA|TRBV30|NA|TRBJ1-2
CAWSAQLSLYGYTF
TGTGCCTGGAGTGCACAACTGTCCCTCTATGGCTACACCTTC
>NA|TRBV5-1|TRBD2|TRBJ2-1
CASSSAGAYNEQFF
TGCGCCAGCAGCTCAGCGGGAGCCTACAATGAGCAGTTCTTC
>NA|TRBV6-5|NA|TRBJ1-4
CASSFTGFTNEKLFF
TGTGCCAGCAGTTTCACAGGGTTTACTAATGAAAAACTGTTTTTT
>NA|TRBV11-2|NA|TRBJ1-4
CASSPRHLGGSPEKLFF
TGTGCCAGCAGCCCTCGACACCTGGGAGGATCACCTGAAAAACTGTTTTTT
>NA|TRBV2|TRBD1|TRBJ2-5
CASSPAGTEETQYF
TGTGCCAGCTCCCCAGCCGGGACAGAAGAGACCCAGTACTTC
>NA|TRBV28|NA|TRBJ2-2
CASSLWGNTGELFF
TGTGCCAGCAGTTTATGGGGGAACACCGGGGAGCTGTTTTTT
>NA|TRBV19|NA|TRBJ1-1
CASSIGGFGNTEAFF
TGTGCCAGTAGTATTGGGGGGTTTGGTAACACTGAAGCTTTCTTT
>NA|TRBV5-1|TRBD2|TRBJ2-7
CASSITSGVSYEQYF
TGCGCCAGCAGCATTACTAGCGGGGTCTCCTACGAGCAGTACTTC
>few|TRBV6-5|NA|TRBJ2-1
CASSYGGGPYNEQFF
TGTGCCAGCAGTTACGGGGGGGGCCCTTACAATGAGCAGTTCTTC
>NA|TRBV6-5|TRBD1|TRBJ2-2
CASSYWDRVNTGELFF
TGTGCCAGCAGTTACTGGGACAGGGTGAACACCGGGGAGCTGTTTTTT
>NA|TRBV10-3|NA|TRBJ2-6
CAISDGDSGANVLTF
TGTGCCATCAGTGACGGGGACTCTGGGGCCAACGTCCTGACTTTC
>NA|TRBV6-5|TRBD1|TRBJ2-5
CATKPTNRGEETQYF
TGTGCCACAAAACCGACCAACAGGGGCGAAGAGACCCAGTACTTC
>NA|TRBV5-1|NA|TRBJ2-6
CASSLEVGTTGANVLTF
TGCGCCAGCAGCTTGGAAGTAGGGACAACTGGGGCCAACGTCCTGACTTTC
>NA|TRBV27|NA|TRBJ1-5
CASASRGAFSNQPQHF
TGTGCCAGCGCATCGCGGGGGGCGTTCAGCAATCAGCCCCAGCATTTT
>NA|TRBV7-2|NA|TRBJ2-7
CASSSQAREQDEQYF
TGTGCCAGCAGCTCCCAAGCCCGGGAGCAGGACGAGCAGTACTTC
>NA|TRBV5-6|NA|TRBJ2-1
CASSSHAEFGQFF
TGTGCCAGCAGCTCGCATGCTGAATTTGGGCAGTTCTTC
>NA|TRBV30|TRBD2|TRBJ2-3
CAWRLAGGRNTQYF
TGTGCCTGGAGACTAGCGGGAGGTAGGAATACGCAGTATTTT
>few|TRBV21-1|NA|TRBJ1-4
CASSSSLLRDEKLFF
TGTGCCAGCAGCTCCAGCCTATTGAGGGATGAAAAACTGTTTTTT
>NA|TRBV5-8|NA|TRBJ1-5
CASSRDSNQPQHF
TGTGCCAGCAGCCGGGACAGCAATCAGCCCCAGCATTTT
>NA|TRBV30|NA|TRBJ2-2
CAWSKRPGDTGELFF
TGTGCCTGGAGTAAACGACCGGGGGACACCGGGGAGCTGTTTTTT
>NA|TRBV2|TRBD2|TRBJ2-3
CASSGGSGLTDTQYF
TGTGCCAGCAGCGGGGGGTCGGGACTCACAGATACGCAGTATTTT
>NA|TRBV5-1|TRBD1|TRBJ2-5
CASSVDRGGETQYF
TGCGCCAGCAGCGTGGACAGGGGTGGCGAGACCCAGTACTTC
>NA|TRBV27|NA|TRBJ2-5
CASSLVWGPLRETQYF
TGTGCCAGCAGTTTAGTCTGGGGGCCCCTCCGAGAGACCCAGTACTTC
>NA|TRBV28|TRBD1|TRBJ1-5
CASSLEGQGNQPQHF
TGTGCCAGCAGTTTGGAAGGACAGGGGAATCAGCCCCAGCATTTT
>few|TRBV6-5|NA|TRBJ2-5
CASSYSATTSGTQYF
TGTGCCAGCAGTTACTCCGCGACTACCTCGGGGACCCAGTACTTC
>once|TRBV2|TRBD1|TRBJ1-2
CASSSGTDYGYTF
TGTGCCAGCAGTTCCGGGACAGACTATGGCTACACCTTC
>NA|TRBV2|TRBD2|TRBJ2-7
CASRFSERESLYF
TGTGCCAGCAGGTTCTCTGAGCGGGAGTCTTTGTACTTC
>NA|TRBV6-6|TRBD1|TRBJ2-7
CASRGGQGYEQYF
TGTGCCAGCAGGGGGGGACAGGGCTACGAGCAGTACTTC
>NA|TRBV13|NA|TRBJ2-2
CASSSRLVTGELFF
TGTGCCAGCAGCTCACGACTAGTAACCGGGGAGCTGTTTTTT
>NA|TRBV2|NA|TRBJ1-1
CAGRGPVNTEAFF
TGTGCCGGCAGGGGCCCTGTGAACACTGAAGCTTTCTTT
>few|TRBV5-1|TRBD2|TRBJ2-1
CASSLSSGNSRGNEQFF
TGCGCCAGCAGCTTGTCTAGCGGGAACTCCCGGGGCAATGAGCAGTTCTTC
>NA|TRBV28|NA|TRBJ2-7
CASSYPGGQTYEQYF
TGTGCCAGCAGTTACCCCGGGGGGCAGACCTACGAGCAGTACTTC
>NA|TRBV7-9|NA|TRBJ1-1
CASSLGTAGTEAFF
TGTGCCAGCAGCTTAGGAACAGCGGGCACTGAAGCTTTCTTT
>once|TRBV5-1|TRBD2|TRBJ2-2
CASNFNDGGTGELFF
TGCGCCAGCAACTTTAACGACGGGGGGACCGGGGAGCTGTTTTTT
>NA|TRBV30|TRBD2|TRBJ2-3
CAWRTSGSTDTQYF
TGTGCCTGGAGAACTAGCGGGAGCACAGATACGCAGTATTTT
>NA|TRBV7-7|NA|TRBJ2-5
CASSLNTGEQETQYF
TGTGCTAGCAGCTTAAACACCGGGGAGCAAGAGACCCAGTACTTC
>NA|TRBV10-3|NA|TRBJ1-1
CAISEGDLVRNTEAFF
TGTGCCATCAGTGAGGGGGACCTTGTGAGAAACACTGAAGCTTTCTTT
>NA|TRBV29-1|TRBD2|TRBJ2-5
CSVVGGLDVQETQYF
TGCAGCGTTGTGGGAGGGCTGGACGTCCAAGAGACCCAGTACTTC
>NA|TRBV5-6|NA|TRBJ2-2
CASTQANTGELFF
TGTGCCAGCACCCAGGCAAACACCGGGGAGCTGTTTTTT
>NA|TRBV6-1|NA|TRBJ2-3
CASRASTDTQYF
TGTGCCAGCAGAGCTAGCACAGATACGCAGTATTTT
>NA|TRBV5-1|NA|TRBJ2-1
CASSLDSYNEQFF
TGCGCCAGCAGTTTGGACAGTTACAATGAGCAGTTCTTC
>few|TRBV7-3|NA|TRBJ2-2
CASSFQPVANTGELFF
TGTGCCAGCAGCTTCCAGCCCGTCGCGAACACCGGGGAGCTGTTTTTT
>NA|TRBV10-1|TRBD2|TRBJ2-7
CASSESSGRVYEQYF
TGCGCCAGCAGTGAGTCTAGCGGGAGAGTCTACGAGCAGTACTTC
>NA|TRBV5-4|NA|TRBJ2-7
CASSLGDTGIYEQYF
TGTGCCAGCAGCTTGGGTGATACAGGGATATACGAGCAGTACTTC